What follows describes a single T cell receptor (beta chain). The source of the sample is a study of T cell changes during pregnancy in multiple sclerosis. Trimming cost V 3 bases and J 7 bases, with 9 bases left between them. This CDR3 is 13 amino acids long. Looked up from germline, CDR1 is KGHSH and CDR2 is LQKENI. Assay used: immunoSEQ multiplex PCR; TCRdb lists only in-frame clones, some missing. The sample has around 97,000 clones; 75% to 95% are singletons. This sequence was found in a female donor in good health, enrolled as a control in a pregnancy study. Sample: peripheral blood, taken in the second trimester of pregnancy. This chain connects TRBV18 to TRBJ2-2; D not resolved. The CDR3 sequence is CASSPPFGGELFF. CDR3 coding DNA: TGTGCCAGCTCACCTCCCTTCGGCGGGGAGCTGTTTTTT. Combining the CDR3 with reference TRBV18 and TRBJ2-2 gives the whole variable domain NAGVMQNPRHLVRRRGQEARLRCSPMKGHSHVYWYRQLPEEGLKFMVYLQKENIIDESGMPKERFSAEFPKEGPSILRIQQVVRGDSAAYFCASSPPFGGELFFGEGSRLTVL.